Below, 30 T cell receptor beta chains from the same sample are listed, as sequenced in a study of cytomegalovirus exposure and HLA in healthy donors. The primer mix had 60 Vbeta and 13 Jbeta primers. Here immunoSEQ multiplex PCR was the method, and the copy in TCRdb shows in-frame clones only, minus some. The profile covers over 100,000 clones, with approximately 81% appearing a single time and 2.5% to 3.5% taken by the ten largest. Sample: PBMCs. Receptors were obtained from a woman aged 18-29 years in good health and CMV-seropositive.

The chain links TRBV2 to TRBJ2-7, with D perhaps matching TRBD1 (5 bases). This CDR3 region has 11 residues. Trimming pared 5 bases from V and 6 bases from J, leaving 8 bases between. Germline V gene data show CDR1 as SNHLY and CDR2 as FYNNEI. The CDR3: CASSLQVEQYF. The CDR3 coding sequence is TGTGCCAGCAGTCTACAGGTCGAGCAGTACTTC.

Only a few counts were recorded for this clone. The chain links TRBV6-1 to TRBJ1-1; 7 bases agree with TRBD1. V was clipped by 6 bases and J by 3 bases; unmatched bases: 10. Germline V lookup: CDR1 MNHNS, CDR2 SASEGT. The CDR3 is 15 residues long. The CDR3 nucleotides are TGTGCCAGCAGGGAGGGGACAGCGGTAGACACTGAAGCTTTCTTT. It yields the protein CASREGTAVDTEAFF.

The CDR3 DNA reads TGTGCCAGCAGTGAAATGGGGCTAGCGGACGGTAGCACAGATACGCAGTATTTT. Its protein is CASSEMGLADGSTDTQYF. The chain joins TRBV6-1 to TRBJ2-3; TRBD2 matches at 7 bases. This CDR3 has 18 amino acids. Trimming cost V 2 bases and J 0 bases; bases outside gene matches: 11. Germline V lookup: CDR1 MNHNS, CDR2 SASEGT.

V gene TRBV4-1 combines with J gene TRBJ2-7, with D perhaps matching TRBD1 (5 bases). Per the germline V gene, CDR1 is MGHRA and CDR2 is YSYEKL. The CDR3 is 15 residues long. The ends were cut back, 1 base at V and 0 bases at J, with 10 bases in the middle. CDR3 bases: TGCGCCAGCAGCCAAGCTCCAGGGATCTCCTACGAGCAGTACTTC. Translation: CASSQAPGISYEQYF.

The V call is TRBV7-3, the J call TRBJ2-7; D might be TRBD2 (6 bases). Germline assignment: CDR1 SGHTA and CDR2 FQGTGA. The germline V and J ends were trimmed by 2 bases and 6 bases, with 11 bases remaining between them. The CDR3 runs 13 residues. The CDR3 is CASSLPPAGEQYF. DNA for the CDR3: TGTGCCAGCAGCTTACCACCAGCGGGCGAGCAGTACTTC.

The chain employs TRBV27 and TRBJ2-7; TRBD1 is a possible D gene (5 bases). This CDR3 is 13 amino acids long. Germline CDR1 is MNHEY and CDR2 is SMNVEV (reference sequence). The V end was cut by 2 bases, the J end by 3 bases, with 8 bases between. The CDR3 is CASSLRQGYEQYF. CDR3 DNA sequence: TGTGCCAGCAGTTTAAGGCAGGGCTACGAGCAGTACTTC.

This clone has a handful of counts. The rearrangement joins TRBV4-2 to TRBJ2-1; 11 nucleotides agree with TRBD2. The length of the CDR3 is 16 residues. Per germline, CDR1 LGHNA and CDR2 YNFKEQ. The junction had 3 bases not matched to a gene; V was cut back by 1 base and J by 4 bases. Written as DNA, the CDR3 is TGTGCCAGCAGCCAAGGGGGACTAGCGGAGTACAATGAGCAGTTCTTC. It encodes CASSQGGLAEYNEQFF.

About this clone itself: One end of the junction is discordant with germline, which a read error may explain. This chain joins TRBV19 and TRBJ1-1; possible D gene TRBD1, 6 bases. CDR1 is LNHDA and CDR2 is SQIVND in the germline V gene (reference sequence). The CDR3 consists of 17 residues. The DNA for the CDR3 is TGTGCCAGTTCCTCACGAGGGCAGGGGAAGGTGAAAACTGAAGCTTTCTTT. Encoded protein: CASSSRGQGKVKTEAFF.

This chain joins TRBV5-4 and TRBJ2-3; D perhaps matches TRBD2 (7 bases). CDR3 size: 15 residues. V lost 1 base and J lost 4, with 13 bases in between. Germline V gene lookup returns CDR1 SGHNT and CDR2 YYREEE (reference sequence). CDR3 amino acids: CASSLTGGIADTQYF. The DNA of the CDR3 is TGTGCCAGCAGCTTGACGGGGGGCATTGCAGATACGCAGTATTTT.

This chain connects TRBV18 to TRBJ2-2; 8 bases line up with TRBD1. The germline V gene encodes CDR1 KGHSH and CDR2 LQKENI. V gave up 8 bases and J gave up 3 bases; unmatched junction bases: 11. CDR3 length: 16 amino acids. DNA for the CDR3: TGTGCCAGCCCTCCCACAGGGGGGCACGACACCGGGGAGCTGTTTTTT. It encodes CASPPTGGHDTGELFF.

V gene TRBV7-6 combines with J gene TRBJ2-1, with no clear D. Germline V CDR1 and CDR2: SGHVS, FNYEAQ. This CDR3 is built from 13 residues. The V gene lost 0 bases and the J gene lost 4 bases, with 4 bases spanning the gap. This CDR3 reads CASSLARYNEQFF. In DNA form, the CDR3 reads TGTGCCAGCAGCTTAGCGAGGTACAATGAGCAGTTCTTC.

The rearrangement joins TRBV11-2 to TRBJ2-5; D is perhaps TRBD2 (6 bases). The V and J ends lost 5 bases and 5 bases respectively, with 18 bases between them. This CDR3 comprises 15 residues. Germline V lookup: CDR1 SGHAT, CDR2 FQNNGV. CDR3 nucleotide sequence: TGTGCCAGCAGCCGGAGGGAGACGGGGATGGAGACCCAGTACTTC. It is translated as CASSRRETGMETQYF.

This clone was counted only a few times. The chain combines TRBV30 with TRBJ2-7; TRBD1 matches 8 bases. CDR1 GTSNPN and CDR2 SVGIG come from the germline V gene (reference sequence). This CDR3 contains 15 residues. V lost 0 bases to trimming and J lost 3 bases; unmatched junction nucleotides: 7. For the CDR3, the DNA is TGTGCCTGGAGTGTTTTCCGAACAGGGGGCTACGAGCAGTACTTC. Translated: CAWSVFRTGGYEQYF.

The CDR3 DNA reads TGTGCCACCAGCAGATCCCTCACTAGCGGGAGCACAGATACGCAGTATTTT. Its protein product is CATSRSLTSGSTDTQYF. V and J are TRBV15 and TRBJ2-3, with 9 bases that match TRBD2. Germline-derived CDR1 and CDR2 are LNHNV and YYDKDF (reference sequence). CDR3 length: 17 amino acids. Germline trimming cut 2 bases from V and 0 bases from J; bases unmatched to any gene: 6.

The V call is TRBV4-2, the J call TRBJ2-1; weak D call: TRBD2 (6 bases). Germline-derived CDR1 and CDR2 are LGHNA and YNFKEQ. V was pared by 5 bases and J by 6 bases, with 14 bases between. CDR3 length: 14 residues. Here the CDR3 DNA reads TGTGCCAGCAGCTATCGGACTATCGGCAATGAGCAGTTCTTC. Its translation: CASSYRTIGNEQFF.

The V call is TRBV19, the J call TRBJ2-4, with a tentative D call TRBD1 (5 bases). CDR3 size: 17 residues. CDR1 and CDR2 (germline): LNHDA, SQIVND (reference sequence). The V end was cut by 2 bases, the J end by 0 bases, with 14 bases between. The CDR3 loop is CASSIRTPISAKNIQYF. The DNA for the CDR3 is TGTGCCAGTAGTATAAGGACACCTATTTCAGCCAAAAACATTCAGTACTTC.

The chain carries TRBV25-1 and TRBJ1-2; TRBD1 aligns across 7 bases. The CDR3 spans 14 residues. Germline V lookup: CDR1 MGHDK, CDR2 SYGVNS. The ends lost 8 bases at V and 1 base at J; junction bases unmatched: 7. The CDR3 nucleotides read TGTGCCAGCCCCGACAGGGATAATAACTATGGCTACACCTTC. Protein product: CASPDRDNNYGYTF.

The V and J genes are TRBV10-1 and TRBJ2-1; TRBD2 might be the D (5 bases). The CDR3 sequence is 15 residues long. Trimming pared 2 bases from V and 2 bases from J, leaving 10 bases between. Germline CDR1 and CDR2: WNHNN and SYGVQD (reference sequence). CDR3 loop: CASSEVGDTYNEQFF. For the CDR3, the DNA is TGCGCCAGCAGTGAGGTGGGAGATACCTACAATGAGCAGTTCTTC.

This clone appeared once. The chain recombines TRBV5-4 with TRBJ2-1; 9 nucleotides line up with TRBD2. Germline V gene lookup returns CDR1 SGHNT and CDR2 YYREEE (reference sequence). V gave up 2 bases and J gave up 0 bases; unmatched junction bases: 0. There are 15 residues in the CDR3. The CDR3 nucleotides are TGTGCCAGCAGCTTTAGCGGGAGCTCCTACAATGAGCAGTTCTTC. As protein: CASSFSGSSYNEQFF.

This chain connects TRBV10-3 to TRBJ2-3; tentatively, D is TRBD2 (5 bases). Trimming stripped 8 bases from V and 4 bases from J, with 13 bases between. This CDR3 comprises 13 residues. CDR1 and CDR2 (germline): ENHRY, SYGVKD. CDR3 protein: CAIDTPGADTQYF. The CDR3 DNA is TGTGCCATCGACACCCCCGGGGCAGATACGCAGTATTTT.

V and J are TRBV7-9 and TRBJ2-7; 11 positions agree with TRBD2. Looked up from germline, CDR1 is SEHNR and CDR2 is FQNEAQ (reference sequence). There are 14 residues in the CDR3. Germline trimming cut 5 bases from V and 3 bases from J; bases unmatched to any gene: 3. The CDR3, as DNA: TGTGCCAGCAGCATCGGGACTAGCGGCTACGAGCAGTACTTC. It translates to CASSIGTSGYEQYF.

The chain is built from TRBV6-5 and TRBJ1-1, with D perhaps TRBD1 (6 bases). This CDR3 region has 15 residues. Germline-derived CDR1 and CDR2 are MNHEY and SVGAGI. V shed 5 bases and J shed 2 bases, with 15 bases lying between them. For the CDR3, the DNA is TGTGCCAGCAGTCCCTGGGACATCGTAAACACTGAAGCTTTCTTT. It translates to CASSPWDIVNTEAFF.

V gene TRBV2 combines with J gene TRBJ1-6; 7 bases are a match to TRBD1. The germline V gene has CDR1 SNHLY and CDR2 FYNNEI. The V gene end was trimmed by 11 bases and the J gene end by 7 bases; junction bases not matched to a gene: 8. The CDR3 sequence is 13 residues long. CDR3 DNA sequence: TGTGCCCCCAGGGACAGAGCAAATTCACCCCTCCACTTT. Translation: CAPRDRANSPLHF. The full variable domain, its missing parts supplied by reference TRBV2 and TRBJ1-6, is EPEVTQTPSHQVTQMGQEVILRCVPISNHLYFYWYRQILGQKVEFLVSFYNNEISEKSEIFDDQFSVERPDGSNFTLKIRSTKLEDSAMYFCAPRDRANSPLHFGNGTRLTVT.

This clone was observed a handful of times. V gene TRBV19 combines with J gene TRBJ1-4, with no clear D. Germline CDR1 reads LNHDA; CDR2 reads SQIVND (reference sequence). The CDR3 runs 15 residues. V was trimmed by 2 bases and J by 3 bases, leaving 10 bases between them. CDR3: CASSISWEANEKLFF. CDR3 coding DNA: TGTGCCAGTAGTATAAGCTGGGAGGCTAATGAAAAACTGTTTTTT.

The CDR3 DNA reads as TGTGCCAGCAGCCTTCCCAGGGGGCGGACCGGGGAGCTGTTTTTT. It encodes CASSLPRGRTGELFF. This sequence joins TRBV28 and TRBJ2-2, with 8 positions matching TRBD1. J was trimmed by 5 bases and V by 6 bases; bases with no gene match: 8. CDR1 and CDR2 (germline): MDHEN, SYDVKM. This CDR3 region has 15 residues.

The CDR3 sequence: CASSRGLAMDEQFF. CDR3 coding DNA: TGCGCCAGCAGTCGGGGACTAGCCATGGATGAGCAGTTCTTC. The genes are TRBV4-1 and TRBJ2-1; TRBD2 matches 9 bases. After removal of 6 bases from V and 8 bases from J, the junction contained 8 bases not matched to a gene. Germline V gene data show CDR1 as MGHRA and CDR2 as YSYEKL. The CDR3 runs 14 residues.

The chain has TRBV11-2 and TRBJ1-4; 7 nucleotides match TRBD1. From germline, CDR1 is SGHAT and CDR2 FQNNGV. V lost 5 bases, J lost 3 bases, and 3 bases stayed unmatched. CDR3 length equals 14 residues. The CDR3 DNA reads as TGTGCCAGCAGCCCGACAGGGCCTAATGAAAAACTGTTTTTT. This codes for CASSPTGPNEKLFF.

This clone was recorded once. The chain links TRBV27 to TRBJ1-1, with 10 bases matching TRBD1. The germline V gene has CDR1 MNHEY and CDR2 SMNVEV (reference sequence). This CDR3 spans 16 amino acids. Trimming removed 6 bases from V and 1 base from J; junction bases left unmatched: 8. Here the CDR3 reads CASSPRQGAPNTEAFF. For the CDR3, the DNA is TGTGCCAGCAGCCCCCGACAGGGGGCCCCGAACACTGAAGCTTTCTTT.

The chain has TRBV19 and TRBJ1-2; 10 positions match TRBD1. Looked up from germline, CDR1 is LNHDA and CDR2 is SQIVND (reference sequence). The trim removed 8 bases at V and 5 bases at J, leaving 5 bases unmatched. This CDR3 has 13 amino acids. CDR3 sequence: CASDRGLRYGYTF. CDR3 sequence (DNA): TGTGCCAGTGACAGGGGGCTGAGATATGGCTACACCTTC. Full variable domain (outside the CDR3, taken from reference TRBV19 and TRBJ1-2): DGGITQSPKYLFRKEGQNVTLSCEQNLNHDAMYWYRQDPGQGLRLIYYSQIVNDFQKGDIAEGYSVSREKKESFPLTVTSAQKNPTAFYLCASDRGLRYGYTFGSGTRLTVV.

The chain joins TRBV27 to TRBJ1-2, with 7 positions matching TRBD1. CDR3 length: 13 amino acids. Trimming removed 6 bases from V and 7 bases from J; junction bases left unmatched: 8. In germline, CDR1 is MNHEY, CDR2 SMNVEV (reference sequence). This CDR3 is CASSPQGSSGYTF. The CDR3 DNA reads TGTGCCAGCAGCCCACAGGGGTCGAGTGGCTACACCTTC.